This TCR beta chain was documented in a study of blood T cell repertoires in COVID-19. Study as a whole: The samples span acute and convalescent COVID-19 from the United States, Italy and Spain. Sources were T cells, B-cell-depleted T cells, or PBMCs; the material itself was cDNA or gDNA.

Germline CDR1 reads ENHRY; CDR2 reads SYGVKD. The CDR3 has 15 amino acids. V gave up 0 bases and J gave up 8 bases, with 16 bases separating them. Per the study methods: Amplified reference gene primers provided the basis for estimating nucleated cell counts. Assay: immunoSEQ multiplex PCR; the TCRdb copy retains only in-frame clones and omits some. The V and J calls and the clone size are those of that table, but D and trimming were determined from the DNA. The sample carries 200,000 to 300,000 clones, roughly 86% recorded once. The source of this sequence is a man in his forties or fifties with acute or convalescent COVID-19. The sample was peripheral blood. The gene calls are TRBV10-3 and TRBJ1-1; TRBD1 is a possible D gene (5 bases). The DNA for the CDR3 is TGTGCCATCAGTGAGTCGTTTGGCAGGAAGGGGGAAGCTTTCTTT. Its translation: CAISESFGRKGEAFF.